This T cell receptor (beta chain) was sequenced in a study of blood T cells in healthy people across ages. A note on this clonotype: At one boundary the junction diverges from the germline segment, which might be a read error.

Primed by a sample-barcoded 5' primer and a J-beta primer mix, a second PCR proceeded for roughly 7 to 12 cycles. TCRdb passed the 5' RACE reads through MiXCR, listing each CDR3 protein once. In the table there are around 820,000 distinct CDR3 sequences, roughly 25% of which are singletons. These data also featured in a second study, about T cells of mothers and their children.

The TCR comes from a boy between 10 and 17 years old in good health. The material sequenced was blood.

CDR3 residues: CASSVVVHPLEFF. DNA of the CDR3: TGTGCCAGCAGCGTAGTTGTCCACCCGTTGGAGTTCTTC. J is TRBJ2-5 and V is TRBV11-2, with unresolved D. Germline V gene sequence: CDR1 SGHAT, CDR2 FQNNGV. The CDR3 extends over 13 amino acids.